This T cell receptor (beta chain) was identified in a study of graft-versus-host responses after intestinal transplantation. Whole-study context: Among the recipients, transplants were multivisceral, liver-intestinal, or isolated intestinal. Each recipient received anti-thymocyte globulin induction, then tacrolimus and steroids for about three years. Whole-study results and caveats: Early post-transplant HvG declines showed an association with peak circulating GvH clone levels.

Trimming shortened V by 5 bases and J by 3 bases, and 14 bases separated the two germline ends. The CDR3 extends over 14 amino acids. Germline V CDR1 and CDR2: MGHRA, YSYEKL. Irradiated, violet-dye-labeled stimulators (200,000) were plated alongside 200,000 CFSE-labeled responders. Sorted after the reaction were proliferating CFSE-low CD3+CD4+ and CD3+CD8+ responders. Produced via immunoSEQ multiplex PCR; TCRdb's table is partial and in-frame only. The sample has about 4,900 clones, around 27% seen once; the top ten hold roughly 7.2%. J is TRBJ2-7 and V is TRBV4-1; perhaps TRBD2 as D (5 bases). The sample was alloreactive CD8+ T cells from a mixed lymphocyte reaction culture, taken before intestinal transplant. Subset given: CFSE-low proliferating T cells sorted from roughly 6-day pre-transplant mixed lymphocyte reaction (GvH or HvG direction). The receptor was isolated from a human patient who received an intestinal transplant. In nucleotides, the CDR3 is TGCGCCAGCAGCTCAAGCGGTATGGGCTACGAGCAGTACTTC. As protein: CASSSSGMGYEQYF.